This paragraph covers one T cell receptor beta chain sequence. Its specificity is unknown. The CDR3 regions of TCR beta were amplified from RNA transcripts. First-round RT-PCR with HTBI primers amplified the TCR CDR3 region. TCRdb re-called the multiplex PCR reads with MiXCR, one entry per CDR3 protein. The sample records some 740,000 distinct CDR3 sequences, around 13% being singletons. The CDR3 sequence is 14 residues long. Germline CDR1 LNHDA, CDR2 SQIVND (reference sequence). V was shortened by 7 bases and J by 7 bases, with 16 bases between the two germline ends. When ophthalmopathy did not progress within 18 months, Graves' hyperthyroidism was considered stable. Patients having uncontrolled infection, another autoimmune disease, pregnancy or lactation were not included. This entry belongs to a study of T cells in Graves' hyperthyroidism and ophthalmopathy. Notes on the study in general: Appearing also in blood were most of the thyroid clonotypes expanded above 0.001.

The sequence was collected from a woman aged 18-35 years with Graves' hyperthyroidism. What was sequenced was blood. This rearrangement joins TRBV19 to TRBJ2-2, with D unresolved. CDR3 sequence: CASTLAPTSGELFF. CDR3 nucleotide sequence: TGTGCCAGTACCCTGGCCCCGACGAGCGGGGAGCTGTTTTTT.